The rows below give T cell receptor beta chains drawn from one sample of a study of T cells in localized non-small cell lung cancer. Sequenced by immunoSEQ multiplex PCR; TCRdb stores in-frame clones only, minus some. The sample lists some 10,000 clones; about 80% were seen once. The sequencing used peripheral blood, collected before any cancer treatment. These receptors all come from a male donor at least 60 years old with stage I lung adenocarcinoma. Each CDR3 is given with its conserved first and last residue. The D gene is left open where the match is weak. Rows may omit the clone size; those that give it use once, few, many or a size class.

v_call: TRBV7-9
clone_size: -
j_call: TRBJ1-5
d_call: TRBD1
cdr3_length: 16
cdr3_nt: TGTGCCAGCAGCTTAGGTGGGACAGGTGTATCTCAGCCCCAGCATTTT
cdr3_aa: CASSLGGTGVSQPQHF

v_call: TRBV2
clone_size: -
j_call: TRBJ2-2
d_call: -
cdr3_length: 16
cdr3_nt: TGTGCCAGCAGCCTTAGGGGGGGCTCGAAAACCGGGGAGCTGTTTTTT
cdr3_aa: CASSLRGGSKTGELFF

v_call: TRBV18
clone_size: few
j_call: TRBJ1-1
d_call: -
cdr3_length: 17
cdr3_nt: TGTGCCAGCTCCTGGTCGGAGGGAACGTTAACGGACACTGAAGCTTTCTTT
cdr3_aa: CASSWSEGTLTDTEAFF

v_call: TRBV23-1
clone_size: -
j_call: TRBJ2-3
d_call: TRBD1
cdr3_length: 16
cdr3_nt: TGCGCCAGCAGTCAAGGGGACAGGGGGGGCGCAGATACGCAGTATTTT
cdr3_aa: CASSQGDRGGADTQYF

v_call: TRBV27
clone_size: -
j_call: TRBJ1-1
d_call: -
cdr3_length: 12
cdr3_nt: TGTGCCAGCAGGTTCAGGAACACTGAAGCTTTCTTT
cdr3_aa: CASRFRNTEAFF

v_call: TRBV5-1
clone_size: -
j_call: TRBJ1-2
d_call: -
cdr3_length: 13
cdr3_nt: TGCGCCAGCAGCTTGAAGGGGATTGATGGCTACACCTTC
cdr3_aa: CASSLKGIDGYTF

v_call: TRBV29-1
clone_size: -
j_call: TRBJ2-1
d_call: TRBD1
cdr3_length: 14
cdr3_nt: TGCAGCGTGAGGGGGCAGTGGTCCTACAATGAGCAGTTCTTC
cdr3_aa: CSVRGQWSYNEQFF

v_call: TRBV6-6
clone_size: -
j_call: TRBJ1-5
d_call: TRBD1
cdr3_length: 14
cdr3_nt: TGTGCCAGCACTCTACAGGGGACAGGTCAGCCCCAGCATTTT
cdr3_aa: CASTLQGTGQPQHF

v_call: TRBV6-1
clone_size: few
j_call: TRBJ2-1
d_call: -
cdr3_length: 16
cdr3_nt: TGTGCCAGCAGTGAAAGGCGGGGCGACACCTACAATGAGCAGTTCTTC
cdr3_aa: CASSERRGDTYNEQFF

v_call: TRBV27
clone_size: -
j_call: TRBJ1-4
d_call: TRBD1
cdr3_length: 13
cdr3_nt: TGTGCCAGCAGGGACAGGGGGAGGGAAAAACTGTTTTTT
cdr3_aa: CASRDRGREKLFF

v_call: TRBV4-2
clone_size: -
j_call: TRBJ1-3
d_call: -
cdr3_length: 15
cdr3_nt: TGTGCCAGCAGCCAAGTTACGGTATCAGGAAACACCATATATTTT
cdr3_aa: CASSQVTVSGNTIYF